This T cell receptor beta chain derives from a study of blood T cell repertoires in COVID-19. In the study overall: Researchers got acute and convalescent COVID-19 samples from the United States, Italy and Spain. T cells, B-cell-depleted T cells, or PBMCs provided the cDNA or gDNA that served as material.

Comments on this clone: Compared with germline, one end of the junction differs, possibly owing to a read error. Other DNA sequences in this specimen translate into the identical CDR3.

Measured with immunoSEQ multiplex PCR; TCRdb has only the in-frame clones, and not every one. The sample lists approximately 220,000 clones, about four fifths seen once, with about 4.8% in the top ten. The CDR3 runs to 14 residues. The germline CDR1 and CDR2 sequences are LGHDT and YNNKEL (reference sequence). The receptor's source is a woman aged 70 to 79 with acute or convalescent COVID-19. The chain recombines TRBV3-1 (or the pseudogene TRBV3-2) with TRBJ1-6; D remains unclear. Sequencing was carried out using peripheral blood. CDR3 sequence (DNA): TGTGCCAGCCGCCAAGGAGAGAAAAATTCACCCCTCCACTTT. Amino acids: CASRQGEKNSPLHF.